This TCR beta chain was sequenced for a study of siplizumab effects on memory and regulatory T cells. In the study overall: Either no drug or siplizumab at around 0.93 ug/mL was used in mixed lymphocyte reactions that were paired. Study-level findings and limits: The study found that mappable alloreactive CD4+ clones averaged around 68% Treg-derived with siplizumab and approximately 28% in controls.

This CDR3 spans 18 amino acids. V shed 7 bases, J shed 2 bases, and the junction held 14 bases outside the gene matches. Germline-derived CDR1 and CDR2 are SNHLY and FYNNEI. Assay used: immunoSEQ multiplex PCR; TCRdb lists only in-frame clones, some missing. This sample has roughly 9,600 clones, with 40% found just once. This clone qualifies as medium-sized (0.01 to 0.1%). Its specificity is unknown. Coculturing at 37°C lasted five to seven days for the mixed lymphocyte reaction cells. This chain joins TRBV2 and TRBJ1-3, with 10 bases fitting TRBD1. This TCR came from a human donor in good health; the cells came from an allogeneic mixed lymphocyte reaction. Sequencing used CFSE-low (dividing) CD4+ T cells sorted from an allogeneic mixed lymphocyte reaction. The CDR3 here is CASTRGQGMRGTGNTIYF. CDR3 DNA: TGTGCCAGCACCCGGGGACAGGGGATGCGGGGTACTGGAAACACCATATATTTT.